The rows below give T cell receptor beta chains drawn from one sample of a study of T cell clonotyping in hematopoietic cell transplantation. Generated by immunoSEQ multiplex PCR, the TCRdb table keeps only in-frame clones and is missing some. Among 35,000 to 50,000 clones listed, nearly 97% were seen once. The specimen sequenced was peripheral blood mononuclear cells. These receptors were taken from a man aged 25 to 40 in good health. Some clones in this sample may be carry-over from other donors' samples. Each CDR3 is given with its conserved first and last residue. Fields, in order: CDR3 DNA, CDR3 protein, D gene, J gene, V gene, clone size. The D gene is left open where the match is weak. Size tells how often a clone was seen (once, few, many) or the class of an expanded clone, and some rows leave it out.

TGCGCCAGCAGCCCCGGACAGGGTTATGGCTACACCTTC CASSPGQGYGYTF TRBD1 TRBJ1-2 TRBV5-1 -
TGTGCCAGCAGCTTGGACACAGGGATTGGTAATGAAAAACTGTTTTTT CASSLDTGIGNEKLFF - TRBJ1-4 TRBV5-6 -
TGTGCCAGCAGCCGGCTTTCTAACGTCCCCACCTACGAGCAGTACTTC CASSRLSNVPTYEQYF - TRBJ2-7 TRBV5-4 -
TGTGCCAGCAGCCCCATCGGGGGGCGCGAGCAGTACTTC CASSPIGGREQYF - TRBJ2-7 TRBV11-2 -
TGTGCCAGCAGTGGAACAGGGGCCTATGGCTACACCTTC CASSGTGAYGYTF TRBD1 TRBJ1-2 TRBV6-1 -
TGTGCCAGTAGTATTTCTGGGGGCTTGGGCTACACCTTC CASSISGGLGYTF - TRBJ1-2 TRBV19 -
TGTGCCAGCAGCTTCACAGGGGACGGCACCGGGGAGCTGTTTTTT CASSFTGDGTGELFF TRBD1 TRBJ2-2 TRBV11-2 -
TGCGCCAGCAGCCAAGGACGGGACTACAATGAGCAGTTCTTC CASSQGRDYNEQFF - TRBJ2-1 TRBV4-3 -
TGTGCCAGCAGCGAGGTGGACACTGAAGCTTTCTTT CASSEVDTEAFF - TRBJ1-1 TRBV21-1 -
TGTGCCAGCAGCATGCCGGGGGTTAACTATGGCTACACCTTC CASSMPGVNYGYTF - TRBJ1-2 TRBV5-4 -
TGTGCCAGCAGCCCCGGGGCAGGGGACAATCAGCCCCAGCATTTT CASSPGAGDNQPQHF - TRBJ1-5 TRBV5-6 -
TGTGCCAGCAGTGTCACAGGGGTGGGAGGCTACACCTTC CASSVTGVGGYTF TRBD1 TRBJ1-2 TRBV6-5 -
TGCGCCAGCATCCAGCGGGGGGGAAGCACAGATACGCAGTATTTT CASIQRGGSTDTQYF TRBD2 TRBJ2-3 TRBV5-1 -
TGTGCCAGCAGCCCTCTGAGGGTCCACTCCACCGGGGAGCTGTTTTTT CASSPLRVHSTGELFF - TRBJ2-2 TRBV7-8 -
TGTGCCAGCAGCCGGGACCTTGGGACCTACGAGCAGTACTTC CASSRDLGTYEQYF - TRBJ2-7 TRBV7-2 -
TGTGCCAGCAGCCCGACCCCGCGGCCGGTTGAACTCAAGAACTCAGAGACCCAGTACTTC CASSPTPRPVELKNSETQYF - TRBJ2-5 TRBV7-8 -
TGTGCCAGCAGAGAGGGGGCGGACACTGAAGCTTTCTTT CASREGADTEAFF TRBD1 TRBJ1-1 TRBV6-1 -
TGTGCCATCAGTGGAGGGACAGGGGTGAATGAGCAGTTCTTC CAISGGTGVNEQFF TRBD1 TRBJ2-1 TRBV10-3 -
TGTGCCAGCAGTTACCCCAGACAGGTAGCCAAAAACATTCAGTACTTC CASSYPRQVAKNIQYF - TRBJ2-4 TRBV6-6 -
TGTGCCAGCAGTTCGGGGATTAATGAGCAGTTCTTC CASSSGINEQFF - TRBJ2-1 TRBV27 -
TGTGCCAGCAGCGCGTCCCCCTTCCCGGGACCTCATACAGATACGCAGTATTTT CASSASPFPGPHTDTQYF - TRBJ2-3 TRBV7-6 -
TGTGCCAGCAGTTCCTACTCCGGATTTTACGAGCAGTACTTC CASSSYSGFYEQYF - TRBJ2-7 TRBV6-5 -
TGTGCCAGCAGCTCCTCTAACTATGGCTACACCTTC CASSSSNYGYTF - TRBJ1-2 TRBV7-2 -
TGTGCCAGTAGGCAGGGGTGGGACTTCTATGGCTACACCTTC CASRQGWDFYGYTF - TRBJ1-2 TRBV19 once
TGTGCCAGCAGTTTAGGACAGGCCTACTACGAGCAGTACTTC CASSLGQAYYEQYF TRBD1 TRBJ2-7 TRBV27 -
TGTGCCAGTAGTATTGGCCTGGAGGGGACCTCCTACGAGCAGTACTTC CASSIGLEGTSYEQYF - TRBJ2-7 TRBV19 -
TGCGCCAGCAGAGAGACCGTCGGGGAGCTGTTTTTT CASRETVGELFF - TRBJ2-2 TRBV5-1 -
TGTGCCAGTAGTATTGCGGATTATAATCAGCCCCAGCATTTT CASSIADYNQPQHF - TRBJ1-5 TRBV19 -
TGTGCCAGCAGCTCCAGTACGTCTAACTATGGCTACACCTTC CASSSSTSNYGYTF - TRBJ1-2 TRBV7-9 -
TGCGCCAGCAGCCCCCCCGGGACAGTAATCAATCAGCCCCAGCATTTT CASSPPGTVINQPQHF TRBD1 TRBJ1-5 TRBV5-1 -
TGTGCCAGCAGCTTAAATTGGGGTGAGCAGTTCTTC CASSLNWGEQFF - TRBJ2-1 TRBV7-3 -
TGTGCCAGCAGTTACTCGAACACTGAAGCTTTCTTT CASSYSNTEAFF - TRBJ1-1 TRBV6-6 -
TGTGCCAGCAGTCAGCGGGGGAGCTCCTACGAGCAGTACTTC CASSQRGSSYEQYF TRBD2 TRBJ2-7 TRBV6-1 -
TGTGCCAGCAGCCCCCACGGAGGGGCATATTCCGAGCAGTACTTC CASSPHGGAYSEQYF - TRBJ2-7 TRBV14 -
TGTGCCAGCAGCACACCCGGGACAGGTGTGTATGGCTACACCTTC CASSTPGTGVYGYTF TRBD1 TRBJ1-2 TRBV5-4 -
TGTGCCAGTACCCCTACAGGGGGCATCAACATTCAGTACTTC CASTPTGGINIQYF TRBD1 TRBJ2-4 TRBV19 -
TGTGCCTGGAGTCATCGACAGTTGGGGCCCCCCCACGAGCAGTACTTC CAWSHRQLGPPHEQYF - TRBJ2-7 TRBV30 -
TGTGCCAGTAGTATTTCCGCGGCGGAGAACACTGAAGCTTTCTTT CASSISAAENTEAFF - TRBJ1-1 TRBV19 -
TGTGCCAGCAGGGACCCGGGGGGCCTTCTAGATGAGCAGTTCTTC CASRDPGGLLDEQFF - TRBJ2-1 TRBV6-1 -
TGCGCCAGCAGCTCGAGGGAGACCCAGTACTTC CASSSRETQYF - TRBJ2-5 TRBV5-1 -
TGTGCCAGCGGACAGGGAGGAGGTGAAGCTTTCTTT CASGQGGGEAFF TRBD1 TRBJ1-1 TRBV5-8 -
TGTGCCAGCAGCGTAGGGGGGTGGGATACGCAGTATTTT CASSVGGWDTQYF - TRBJ2-3 TRBV13 -
TGTGCCAGCAGTGTGGGGACAGCAGCTTTCTTT CASSVGTAAFF TRBD1 TRBJ1-1 TRBV6-1 -
TGTGCCAGCAGCCTACGACTAGACCGCGAGCAGTACTTC CASSLRLDREQYF - TRBJ2-7 TRBV7-2 -
TGTGCCAGCAGCAAAGACCATTGGGGGGAGATCTATGGCTACACCTTC CASSKDHWGEIYGYTF - TRBJ1-2 TRBV21-1 -
TGTGCCAGCAGTGATTCGGGTAGGCCCTACGAGCAGTACTTC CASSDSGRPYEQYF - TRBJ2-7 TRBV2 -
TGCGCCAGCGGAGGGGGAACTTGTGGGTTTTACGAGCAGTACTTC CASGGGTCGFYEQYF - TRBJ2-7 TRBV10-1 -
TGTGCCAGCAGCGTAGCCCCTAGCTCCTACAATGAGCAGTTCTTC CASSVAPSSYNEQFF - TRBJ2-1 TRBV9 -